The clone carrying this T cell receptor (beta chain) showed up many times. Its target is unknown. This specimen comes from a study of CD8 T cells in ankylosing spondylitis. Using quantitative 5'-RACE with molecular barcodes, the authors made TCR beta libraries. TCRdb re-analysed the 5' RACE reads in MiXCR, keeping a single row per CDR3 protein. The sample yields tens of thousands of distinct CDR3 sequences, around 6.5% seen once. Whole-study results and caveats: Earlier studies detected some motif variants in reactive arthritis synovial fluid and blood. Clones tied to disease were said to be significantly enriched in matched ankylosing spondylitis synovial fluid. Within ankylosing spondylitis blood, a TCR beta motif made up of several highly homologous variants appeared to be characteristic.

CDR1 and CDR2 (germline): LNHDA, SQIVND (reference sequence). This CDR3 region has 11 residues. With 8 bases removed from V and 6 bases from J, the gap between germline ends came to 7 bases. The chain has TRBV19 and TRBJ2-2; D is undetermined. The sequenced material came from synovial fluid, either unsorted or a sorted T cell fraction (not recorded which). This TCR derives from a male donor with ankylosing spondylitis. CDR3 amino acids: CASDRSGELFF. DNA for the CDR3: TGTGCCAGTGATAGGTCCGGGGAGCTGTTTTTT. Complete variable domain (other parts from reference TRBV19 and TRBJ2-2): DGGITQSPKYLFRKEGQNVTLSCEQNLNHDAMYWYRQDPGQGLRLIYYSQIVNDFQKGDIAEGYSVSREKKESFPLTVTSAQKNPTAFYLCASDRSGELFFGEGSRLTVL.